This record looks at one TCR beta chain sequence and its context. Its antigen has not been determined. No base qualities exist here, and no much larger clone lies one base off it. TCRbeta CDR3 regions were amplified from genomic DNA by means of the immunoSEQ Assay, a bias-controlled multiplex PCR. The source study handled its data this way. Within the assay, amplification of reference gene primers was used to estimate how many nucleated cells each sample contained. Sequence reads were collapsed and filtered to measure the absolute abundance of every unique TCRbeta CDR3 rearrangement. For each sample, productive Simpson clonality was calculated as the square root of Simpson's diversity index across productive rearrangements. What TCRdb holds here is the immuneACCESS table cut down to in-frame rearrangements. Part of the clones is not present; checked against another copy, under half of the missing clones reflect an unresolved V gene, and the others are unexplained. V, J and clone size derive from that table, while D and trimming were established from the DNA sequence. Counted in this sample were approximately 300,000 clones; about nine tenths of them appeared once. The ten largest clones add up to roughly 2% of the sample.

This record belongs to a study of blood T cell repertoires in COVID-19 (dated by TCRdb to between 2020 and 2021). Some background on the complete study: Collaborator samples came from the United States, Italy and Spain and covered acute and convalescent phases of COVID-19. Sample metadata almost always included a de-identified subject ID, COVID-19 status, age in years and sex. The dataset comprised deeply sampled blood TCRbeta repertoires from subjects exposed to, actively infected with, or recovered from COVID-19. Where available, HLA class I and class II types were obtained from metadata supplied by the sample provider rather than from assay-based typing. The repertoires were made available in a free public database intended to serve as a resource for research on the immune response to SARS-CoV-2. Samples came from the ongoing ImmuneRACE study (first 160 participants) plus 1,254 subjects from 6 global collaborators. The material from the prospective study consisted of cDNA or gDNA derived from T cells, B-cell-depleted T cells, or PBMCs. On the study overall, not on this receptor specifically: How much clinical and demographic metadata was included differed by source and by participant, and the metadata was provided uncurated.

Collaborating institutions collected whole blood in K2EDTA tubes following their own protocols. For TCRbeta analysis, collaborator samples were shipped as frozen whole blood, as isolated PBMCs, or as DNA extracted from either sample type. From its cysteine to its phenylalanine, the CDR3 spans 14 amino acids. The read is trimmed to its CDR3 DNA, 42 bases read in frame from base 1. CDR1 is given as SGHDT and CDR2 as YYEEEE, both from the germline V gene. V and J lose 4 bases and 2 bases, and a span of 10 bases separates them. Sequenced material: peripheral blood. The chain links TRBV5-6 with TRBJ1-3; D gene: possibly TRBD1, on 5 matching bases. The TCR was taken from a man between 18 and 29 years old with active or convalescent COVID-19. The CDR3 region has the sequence CASSGTGAGNTIYF. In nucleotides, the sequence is TGTGCCAGCAGCGGGACGGGAGCTGGAAACACCATATATTTT.